These T cell receptor beta chains were read from a single sample in a study of cytomegalovirus exposure and HLA in healthy donors. Repertoires were generated with immunoSEQ multiplex PCR, while TCRdb's copy carries only in-frame clones and drops some. Of about 250,000 clones in the sample, 70% to 90% were seen once. The material sequenced was PBMCs. All receptors derive from a girl aged 2 to 10 in good health and CMV-seronegative. Each CDR3 is given with its conserved first and last residue. A D gene is named only where the DNA matches it firmly. For some rows the clone size is stated as once, few or many, or as a class when expanded; others skip it.

clone_size	v_call	j_call	cdr3_length	d_call	cdr3_aa	cdr3_nt
once	TRBV14	TRBJ1-2	14	TRBD1	CASSQADRIYGYTF	TGTGCCAGCAGCCAGGCGGACAGGATCTATGGCTACACCTTC
NA	TRBV7-2	TRBJ2-5	11	NA	CASSLAETQYF	TGTGCCAGCAGCTTGGCAGAGACCCAGTACTTC
NA	TRBV4-1	TRBJ2-5	15	TRBD2	CASSQDGLALVSQYF	TGCGCCAGCAGCCAAGATGGACTAGCGCTAGTATCCCAGTACTTC
NA	TRBV11-2	TRBJ2-7	16	TRBD1	CASSLDPGQGSYEQYF	TGTGCCAGCAGCTTAGATCCAGGACAGGGATCCTACGAGCAGTACTTC
NA	TRBV4-1	TRBJ2-2	16	NA	CASRKTFGVETGELFF	TGCGCCAGCAGAAAAACTTTCGGAGTTGAGACCGGGGAGCTGTTTTTT
once	TRBV10-3	TRBJ1-1	16	TRBD1	CAIRAGTGAGDTEAFF	TGTGCCATCAGAGCCGGGACAGGGGCCGGGGACACTGAAGCTTTCTTT
once	TRBV19	TRBJ1-3	15	NA	CASSIAAVLGNTIYF	TGTGCCAGTAGTATAGCGGCGGTCCTCGGAAACACCATATATTTT
few	TRBV6-5	TRBJ2-2	14	TRBD2	CASRRAGVTGELFF	TGTGCCAGCAGGAGAGCGGGAGTGACCGGGGAGCTGTTTTTT
NA	TRBV7-9	TRBJ2-7	14	NA	CASSLTGLTYEQYF	TGTGCCAGCAGCTTAACGGGACTCACCTACGAGCAGTACTTC
NA	TRBV4-1	TRBJ2-5	19	TRBD2	CASSQERSLAGPYYQTQYF	TGCGCCAGCAGCCAAGAGAGGTCCCTAGCGGGACCCTACTACCAGACCCAGTACTTC
NA	TRBV7-7	TRBJ2-5	14	NA	CASSLGGYQETQYF	TGTGCCAGCAGCTTAGGCGGGTACCAAGAGACCCAGTACTTC